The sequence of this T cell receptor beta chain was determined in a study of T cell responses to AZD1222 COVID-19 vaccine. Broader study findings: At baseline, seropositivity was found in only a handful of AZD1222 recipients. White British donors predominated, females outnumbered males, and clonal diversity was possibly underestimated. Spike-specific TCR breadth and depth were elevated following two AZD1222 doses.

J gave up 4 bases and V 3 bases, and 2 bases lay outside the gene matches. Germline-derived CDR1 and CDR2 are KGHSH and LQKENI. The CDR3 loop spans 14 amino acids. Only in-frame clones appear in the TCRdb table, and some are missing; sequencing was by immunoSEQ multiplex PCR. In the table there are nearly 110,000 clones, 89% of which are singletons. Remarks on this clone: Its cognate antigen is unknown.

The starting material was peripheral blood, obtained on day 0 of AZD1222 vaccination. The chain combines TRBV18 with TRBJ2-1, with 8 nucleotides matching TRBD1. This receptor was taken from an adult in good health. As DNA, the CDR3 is TGTGCCAGCTCACCTCAGGGGGCATACAATGAGCAGTTCTTC. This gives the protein CASSPQGAYNEQFF.